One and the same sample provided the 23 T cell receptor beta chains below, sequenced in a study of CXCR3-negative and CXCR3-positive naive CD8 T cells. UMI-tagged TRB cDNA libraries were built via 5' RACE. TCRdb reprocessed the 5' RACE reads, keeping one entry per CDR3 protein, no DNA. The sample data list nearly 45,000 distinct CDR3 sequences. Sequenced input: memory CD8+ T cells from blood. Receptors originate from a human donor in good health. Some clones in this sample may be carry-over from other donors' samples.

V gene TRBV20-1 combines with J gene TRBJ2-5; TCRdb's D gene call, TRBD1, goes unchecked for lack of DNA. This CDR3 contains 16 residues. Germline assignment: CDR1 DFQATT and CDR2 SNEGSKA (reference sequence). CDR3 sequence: CSARDRTGGLLETQYF.

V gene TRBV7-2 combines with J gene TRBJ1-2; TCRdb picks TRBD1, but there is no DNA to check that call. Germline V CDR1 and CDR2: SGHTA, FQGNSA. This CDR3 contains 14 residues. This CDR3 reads CASSAITGVYGYTF.

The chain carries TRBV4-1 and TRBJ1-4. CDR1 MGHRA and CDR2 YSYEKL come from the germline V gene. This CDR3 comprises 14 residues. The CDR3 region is CASSRRQEGEKLFF.

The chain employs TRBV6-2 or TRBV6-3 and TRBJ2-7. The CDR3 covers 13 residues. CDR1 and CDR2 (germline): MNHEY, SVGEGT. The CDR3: CASSYTWNYEQYF.

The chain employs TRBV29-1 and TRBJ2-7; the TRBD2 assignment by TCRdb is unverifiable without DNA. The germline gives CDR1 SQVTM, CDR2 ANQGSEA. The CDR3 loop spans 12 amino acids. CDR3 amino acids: CSAVDPSNEQYF.

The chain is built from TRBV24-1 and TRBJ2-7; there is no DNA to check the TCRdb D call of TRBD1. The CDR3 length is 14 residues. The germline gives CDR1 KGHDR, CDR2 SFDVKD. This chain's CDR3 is CATSARNSPYEQYF.

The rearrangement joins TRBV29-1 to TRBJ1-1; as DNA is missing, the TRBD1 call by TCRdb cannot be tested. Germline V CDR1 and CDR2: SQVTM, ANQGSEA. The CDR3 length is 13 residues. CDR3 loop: CSVPQGENTEAFF. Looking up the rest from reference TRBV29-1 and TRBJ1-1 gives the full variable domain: SAVISQKPSRDICQRGTSLTIQCQVDSQVTMMFWYRQQPGQSLTLIATANQGSEATYESGFVIDKFPISRPNLTFSTLTVSNMSPEDSSIYLCSVPQGENTEAFFGQGTRLTVV.

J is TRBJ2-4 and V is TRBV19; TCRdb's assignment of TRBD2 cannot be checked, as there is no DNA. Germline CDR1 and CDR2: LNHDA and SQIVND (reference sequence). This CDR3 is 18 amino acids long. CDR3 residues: CASSILAGDPVAKNIQYF.

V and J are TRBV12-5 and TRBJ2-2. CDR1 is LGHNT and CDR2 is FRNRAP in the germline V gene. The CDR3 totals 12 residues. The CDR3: CASGFETGELFF.

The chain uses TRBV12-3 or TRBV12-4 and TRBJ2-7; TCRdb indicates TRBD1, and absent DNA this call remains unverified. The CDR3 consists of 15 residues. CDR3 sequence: CASSGGDRGVYEQYF.

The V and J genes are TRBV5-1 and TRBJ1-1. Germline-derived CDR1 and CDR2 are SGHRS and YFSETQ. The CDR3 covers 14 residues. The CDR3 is CASSWGGAATEAFF.

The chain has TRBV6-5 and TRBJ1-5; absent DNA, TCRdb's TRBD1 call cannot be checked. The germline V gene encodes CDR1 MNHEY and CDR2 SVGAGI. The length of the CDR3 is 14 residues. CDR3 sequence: CASSYGQGNQPQHF.

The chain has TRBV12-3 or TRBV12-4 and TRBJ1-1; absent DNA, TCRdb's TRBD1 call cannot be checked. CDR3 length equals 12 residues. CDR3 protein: CASSAGATEAFF.

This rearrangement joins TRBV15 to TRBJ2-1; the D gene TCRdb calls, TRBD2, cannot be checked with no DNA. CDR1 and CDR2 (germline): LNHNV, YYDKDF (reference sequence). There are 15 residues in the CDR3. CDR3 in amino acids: CATSRGGGPYNEQFF.

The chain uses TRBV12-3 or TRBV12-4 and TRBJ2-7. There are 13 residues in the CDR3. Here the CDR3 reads CASSLLGSYEQYF.

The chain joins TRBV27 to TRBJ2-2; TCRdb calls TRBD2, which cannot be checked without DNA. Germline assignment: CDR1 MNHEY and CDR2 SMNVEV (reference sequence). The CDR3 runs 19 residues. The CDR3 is CASSPSVGVAGVFTGELFF.

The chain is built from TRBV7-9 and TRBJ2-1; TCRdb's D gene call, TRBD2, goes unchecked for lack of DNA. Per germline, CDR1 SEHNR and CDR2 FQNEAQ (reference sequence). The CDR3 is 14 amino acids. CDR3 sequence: CASTSSGEYNEQFF.

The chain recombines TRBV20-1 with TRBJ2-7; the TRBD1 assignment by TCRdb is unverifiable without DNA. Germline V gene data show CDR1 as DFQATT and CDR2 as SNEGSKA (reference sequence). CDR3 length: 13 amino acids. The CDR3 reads CSARGSRDYEQYF.

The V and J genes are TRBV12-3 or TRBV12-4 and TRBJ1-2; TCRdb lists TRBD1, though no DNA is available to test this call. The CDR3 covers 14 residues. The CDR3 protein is CASSPDGGAYGYTF.

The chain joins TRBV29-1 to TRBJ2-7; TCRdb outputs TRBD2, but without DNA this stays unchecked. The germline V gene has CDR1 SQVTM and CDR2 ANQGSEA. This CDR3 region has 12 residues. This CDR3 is CSVLLRPYEQYF.

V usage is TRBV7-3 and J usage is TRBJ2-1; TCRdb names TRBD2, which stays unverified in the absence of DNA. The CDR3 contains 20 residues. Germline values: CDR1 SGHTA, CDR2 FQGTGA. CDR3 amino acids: CASSSSSRREVEGEHNEQFF.

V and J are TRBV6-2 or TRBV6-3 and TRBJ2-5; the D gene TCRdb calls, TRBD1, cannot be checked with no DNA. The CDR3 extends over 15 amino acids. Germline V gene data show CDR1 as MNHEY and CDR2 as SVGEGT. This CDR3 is CASSYGYRVQETQYF.

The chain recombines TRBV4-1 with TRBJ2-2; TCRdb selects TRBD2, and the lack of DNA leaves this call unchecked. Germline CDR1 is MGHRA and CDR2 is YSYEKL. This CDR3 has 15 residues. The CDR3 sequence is CASSQDGGNTGELFF.